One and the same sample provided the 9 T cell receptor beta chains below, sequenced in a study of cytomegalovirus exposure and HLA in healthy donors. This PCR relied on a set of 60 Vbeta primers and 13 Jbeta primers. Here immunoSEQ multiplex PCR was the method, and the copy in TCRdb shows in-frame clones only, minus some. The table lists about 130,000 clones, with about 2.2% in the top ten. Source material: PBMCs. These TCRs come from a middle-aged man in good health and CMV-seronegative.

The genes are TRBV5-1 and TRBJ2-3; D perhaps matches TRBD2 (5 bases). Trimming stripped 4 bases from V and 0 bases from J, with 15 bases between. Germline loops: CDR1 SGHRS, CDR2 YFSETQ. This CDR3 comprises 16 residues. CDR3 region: CASSTLRGGSTDTQYF. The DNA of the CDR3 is TGCGCCAGCAGCACGCTCCGCGGAGGAAGCACAGATACGCAGTATTTT.

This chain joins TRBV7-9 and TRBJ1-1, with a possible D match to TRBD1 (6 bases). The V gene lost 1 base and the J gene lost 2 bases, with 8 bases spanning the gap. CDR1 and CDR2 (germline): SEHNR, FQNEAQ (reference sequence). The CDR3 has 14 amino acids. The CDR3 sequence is CASSLGTANTEAFF. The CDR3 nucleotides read TGTGCCAGCAGCTTAGGGACAGCTAACACTGAAGCTTTCTTT.

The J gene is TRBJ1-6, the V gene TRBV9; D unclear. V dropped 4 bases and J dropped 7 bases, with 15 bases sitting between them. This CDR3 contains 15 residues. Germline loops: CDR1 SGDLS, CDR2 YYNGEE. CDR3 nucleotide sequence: TGTGCCAGCAGCCCCGGCAGATCGCGGAATTCACCCCTCCACTTT. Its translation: CASSPGRSRNSPLHF.

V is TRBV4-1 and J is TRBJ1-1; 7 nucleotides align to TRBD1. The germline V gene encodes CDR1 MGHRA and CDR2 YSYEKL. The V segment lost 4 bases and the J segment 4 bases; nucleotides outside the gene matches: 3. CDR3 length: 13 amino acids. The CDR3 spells CASSRGQSTEAFF. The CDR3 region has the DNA TGCGCCAGCAGCCGGGGACAGAGCACTGAAGCTTTCTTT.

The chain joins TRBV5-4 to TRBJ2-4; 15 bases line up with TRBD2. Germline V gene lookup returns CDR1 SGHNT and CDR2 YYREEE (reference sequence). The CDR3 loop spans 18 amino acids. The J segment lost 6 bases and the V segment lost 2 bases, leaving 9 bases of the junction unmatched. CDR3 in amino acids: CASSFGLAGGPRGNIQYF. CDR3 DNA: TGTGCCAGCAGCTTCGGACTAGCGGGAGGGCCGAGGGGAAACATTCAGTACTTC.

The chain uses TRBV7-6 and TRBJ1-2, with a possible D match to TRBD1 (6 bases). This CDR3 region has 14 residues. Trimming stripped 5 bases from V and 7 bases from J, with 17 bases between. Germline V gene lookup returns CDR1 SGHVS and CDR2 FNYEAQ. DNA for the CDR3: TGTGCCAGCAGCGCACAGGGTATTGGCGGTGGCTACACCTTC. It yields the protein CASSAQGIGGGYTF.

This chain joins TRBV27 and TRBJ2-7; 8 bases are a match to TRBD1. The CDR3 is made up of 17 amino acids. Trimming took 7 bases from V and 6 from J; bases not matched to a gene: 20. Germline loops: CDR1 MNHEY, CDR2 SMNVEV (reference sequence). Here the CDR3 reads CASNIPPDRGSSAEQYF. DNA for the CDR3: TGTGCCAGCAATATACCCCCCGACAGGGGAAGTTCAGCCGAGCAGTACTTC.

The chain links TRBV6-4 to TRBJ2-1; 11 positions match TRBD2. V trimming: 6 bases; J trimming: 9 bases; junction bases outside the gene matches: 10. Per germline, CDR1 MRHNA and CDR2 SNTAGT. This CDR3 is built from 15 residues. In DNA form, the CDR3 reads TGTGCCAGCAGAGACACTAGCGGGAGCTCTCCTGAGCAGTTCTTC. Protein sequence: CASRDTSGSSPEQFF.

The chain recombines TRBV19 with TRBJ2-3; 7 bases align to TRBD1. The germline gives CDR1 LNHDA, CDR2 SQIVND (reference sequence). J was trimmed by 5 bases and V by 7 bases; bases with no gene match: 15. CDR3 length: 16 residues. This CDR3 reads CASNPRGPKGRDTQYF. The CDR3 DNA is TGTGCCAGTAACCCTAGGGGGCCCAAGGGTAGAGATACGCAGTATTTT.